The clone carrying this T cell receptor beta chain showed up just a few times. The antigen is not known. This entry belongs to a study of T-cell reconstitution after alpha-beta-depleted transplantation in children. Study-level findings and limits: Reportedly, alpha-beta T cells present about two months post-transplant originated from several hundred expanded clones of graft origin. Recipient T cells and thymic progenitors that survived were the source of the high TCRbeta diversity seen at day 60 in some patients.

This sample's TCRbeta library carried unique molecular identifier barcodes. Via MiXCR, TCRdb re-called the PCR reads, giving one row per CDR3 protein. Of 610,000 or so distinct CDR3 sequences detected, over 25% appear once; the ten largest clones hold around 36%. V shed 1 base and J 0 bases; nucleotides not matched to a gene: 3. There are 15 residues in the CDR3. Per germline, CDR1 DFQATT and CDR2 SNEGSKA (reference sequence). The sequence was collected from a boy under two years old with Wiskott-Aldrich syndrome, due to receive a stem cell transplant. Sequenced here: PBMCs, sampled before TCRalphabeta/CD19-depleted stem cell transplant. The gene calls are TRBV20-1 and TRBJ2-1; 7 bases are a match to TRBD2. The CDR3 DNA is TGCAGTGCTAGAGTCAGCGGGATCTCCTACAATGAGCAGTTCTTC. It codes for CSARVSGISYNEQFF.